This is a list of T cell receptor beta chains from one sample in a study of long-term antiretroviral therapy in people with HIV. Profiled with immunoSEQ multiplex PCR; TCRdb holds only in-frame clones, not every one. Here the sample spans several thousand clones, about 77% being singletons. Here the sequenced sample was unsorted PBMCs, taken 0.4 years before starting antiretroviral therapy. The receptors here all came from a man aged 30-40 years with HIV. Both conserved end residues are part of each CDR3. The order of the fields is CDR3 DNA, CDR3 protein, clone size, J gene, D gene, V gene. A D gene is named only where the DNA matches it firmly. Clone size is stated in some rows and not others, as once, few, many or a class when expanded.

TGTGCCAGCAGCTTGGGTCCGGGACTATACAATGAGCAGTTCTTC	CASSLGPGLYNEQFF	large	TRBJ2-1	TRBD2	TRBV5-4
TGTGCCTCTTTGATGTCCGGGACCGTGAACACTGAAGCTTTCTTT	CASLMSGTVNTEAFF	NA	TRBJ1-1	NA	TRBV30
TGTGCCAGCAGTTACTCGAGTGGTGGGAATCAGCCCCAGCATTTT	CASSYSSGGNQPQHF	NA	TRBJ1-5	NA	TRBV6-6
TGTGCCAGCAGTGAGAGGAGGGGACCACCGAACTTC	CASSERRGPPNF	NA	TRBJ2-5	NA	TRBV2
TGCGCCAGCAGCCCGATACCCCAGGGGGCTAATTCACCCCTCCACTTT	CASSPIPQGANSPLHF	NA	TRBJ1-6	TRBD1	TRBV5-1
TGCAGCGTCAGAACGGAGGGCAGAAACACCGGGGAGCTGTTTTTT	CSVRTEGRNTGELFF	NA	TRBJ2-2	NA	TRBV29-1
TGTGCCAGCAGCTTCCCCCCCAGGGGTTTAGCTCGCTACGAGCAGTACTTC	CASSFPPRGLARYEQYF	NA	TRBJ2-7	NA	TRBV7-9
TGTGCCAGCAGCGAGGGTGACTCTAACTATGGCTACACCTTC	CASSEGDSNYGYTF	NA	TRBJ1-2	NA	TRBV9
TGTGCCAGCAGCCCCGGGTATTCCGAGCAGTACTTC	CASSPGYSEQYF	NA	TRBJ2-7	NA	TRBV9
TGTGCCAGCTCAACGGACTATGGCTACACCTTC	CASSTDYGYTF	NA	TRBJ1-2	NA	TRBV18
TGTGCCAGCAGCCCCCGTGGGGGACAGGGGGGCGAAAAACTGTTTTTT	CASSPRGGQGGEKLFF	NA	TRBJ1-4	TRBD1	TRBV11-2
TGCGCCAGCAGCTCTAGCGGGACCTCTAATGAGCAGTTCTTC	CASSSSGTSNEQFF	NA	TRBJ2-1	TRBD2	TRBV10-1
TGTGCCAGCAGCTTGGGTCCGGGACTATACAATGAGCAGTTCTTC	CASSLGPGLYNEQFF	NA	TRBJ2-1	TRBD2	TRBV5-6
TGTGCCACCCGAGACGCCAGCTCTGGAAACACCATATATTTT	CATRDASSGNTIYF	few	TRBJ1-3	NA	TRBV28
TGCAGCGTTCCCGAACAGGGGGGCCTTGGTGGGCAGTACTTC	CSVPEQGGLGGQYF	few	TRBJ2-7	TRBD1	TRBV29-1
TGCGCCAGCAGCCATGAACAGGGAACCGAGCAGTACTTC	CASSHEQGTEQYF	few	TRBJ2-7	NA	TRBV4-1
TGCAGACCGACAGGGTTGAACACTGAAGCTTTCTTT	CRPTGLNTEAFF	NA	TRBJ1-1	TRBD1	TRBV29-1
TGTGCCAGTGGCGAATACCAAGAGACCCAGTACTTC	CASGEYQETQYF	NA	TRBJ2-5	NA	TRBV27
TGTGCCAGCAGCTTAGACCTGGGACAGTTTTCACCCCTCCACTTT	CASSLDLGQFSPLHF	NA	TRBJ1-6	TRBD1	TRBV11-2
TGTGCCAGCAGCCGGGACAGGGTACGGGCGATCTATGGCTACACCTTC	CASSRDRVRAIYGYTF	NA	TRBJ1-2	TRBD1	TRBV28
TGTGCCAGTAGTGCCGACTCGAGCTCCTACAATGAGCAGTTCTTC	CASSADSSSYNEQFF	NA	TRBJ2-1	NA	TRBV19
TGTGCCAGTAGTATTTGGGCGACCCTACAGACCTTGGACACTGAAGCTTTCTTT	CASSIWATLQTLDTEAFF	NA	TRBJ1-1	NA	TRBV19
TGTGCCAGCATCAAGACGGGACAGGGGAGTGCAAACTATGGCTACACCTTC	CASIKTGQGSANYGYTF	NA	TRBJ1-2	TRBD1	TRBV5-8
TGTGCCAGCAACCCGACAGGGGCCAGGTCCTACGAGCAGTACTTC	CASNPTGARSYEQYF	NA	TRBJ2-7	TRBD1	TRBV5-6
TGTGCCAGCAGTACCTCCTCCTTACGGGCATTTTTAACCTACGAGCAGTACTTC	CASSTSSLRAFLTYEQYF	NA	TRBJ2-7	NA	TRBV28
TGCAGCGTTGAAAAGGGAGATGGCTACACCTTC	CSVEKGDGYTF	NA	TRBJ1-2	NA	TRBV29-1
TGTGCCAGCAGTGTCGGGGACAGGGTGAACACTGAAGCTTTCTTT	CASSVGDRVNTEAFF	NA	TRBJ1-1	TRBD1	TRBV6-1
TGTGCCAGTAGCCCGACAGGGTGGACCGAGCAGTACTTC	CASSPTGWTEQYF	few	TRBJ2-7	TRBD1	TRBV19
TGTGCCAGCAGCCTCCCTTCGGGGGCGACTGGGGCCAACGTCCTGACTTTC	CASSLPSGATGANVLTF	few	TRBJ2-6	NA	TRBV7-9
TGTGCCAGCTCACCCGCCAGGGCCTACGAGCAGTACTTC	CASSPARAYEQYF	NA	TRBJ2-7	NA	TRBV18
TGTGCCAGCAGTTACTCGGGGTTCTCAACCTCCTACGAGCAGTACTTC	CASSYSGFSTSYEQYF	NA	TRBJ2-7	NA	TRBV6-5
TGTGCCAGCAGCGTCTCCCCAGGGGCGGGGCCCTACGAGCAGTACTTC	CASSVSPGAGPYEQYF	NA	TRBJ2-7	NA	TRBV9
TGTGCCAGCTCACCGAGACTAGCGGGGGCCGGAGATACGCAGTATTTT	CASSPRLAGAGDTQYF	NA	TRBJ2-3	TRBD2	TRBV18
TGTGCCAGCAGCCCCGGAAGGGGGCGGACTGAAGCTTTCTTT	CASSPGRGRTEAFF	once	TRBJ1-1	TRBD1	TRBV5-4
TGTGCCAGCAGTGATCCGGGACAGGTCGCCCACGAGCAGTACTTC	CASSDPGQVAHEQYF	NA	TRBJ2-7	TRBD1	TRBV2
TGTGCCAGCAGTTACCGTGCCTCCTACGAGCAGTACTTC	CASSYRASYEQYF	few	TRBJ2-7	NA	TRBV6-5
TGTGCCAGCAGTTTCAATATAAAAATGAACACTGAAGCTTTCTTT	CASSFNIKMNTEAFF	NA	TRBJ1-1	NA	TRBV27
TGTGCCAGCAGCTTCGGGGAAGGCCTCGATGAGCAGTTCTTC	CASSFGEGLDEQFF	NA	TRBJ2-1	NA	TRBV7-9
TGTGCCAGCAGCTTAATGTCCGGGGAGAATTCACCCCTCCACTTT	CASSLMSGENSPLHF	NA	TRBJ1-6	NA	TRBV5-4
TGTGCCAGCAGTGCCGGACAGGGACCCCTCCACTTT	CASSAGQGPLHF	NA	TRBJ1-6	TRBD1	TRBV6-6
TGTGCCAGCAGGTATCCGGGACAGGCGAACACTGAAGCTTTCTTT	CASRYPGQANTEAFF	NA	TRBJ1-1	TRBD1	TRBV7-9
TGTGCCAGCAGCCGAACTAGCGGTCCAGAGACCCAGTACTTC	CASSRTSGPETQYF	NA	TRBJ2-5	TRBD2	TRBV7-9
TGTGCCAGCAGCTTAGTTTCCGAGCAGTACTTC	CASSLVSEQYF	few	TRBJ2-7	NA	TRBV7-9
TGTGCCAGCAGGGGGACATCGAATAATTCACCCCTCCACTTT	CASRGTSNNSPLHF	NA	TRBJ1-6	NA	TRBV6-5
TGTGCCAGCAGCTCGCCGGGACAGGGGGTATCCCATGGCTACACCTTC	CASSSPGQGVSHGYTF	NA	TRBJ1-2	TRBD1	TRBV7-2
TGTGCCAGCAGCTCAGGGTACGGCACTGAAGCTTTCTTT	CASSSGYGTEAFF	NA	TRBJ1-1	NA	TRBV7-2
TGTGCCAGCAGTGAAGCGCCCCCAGCGGGAGGCACCTACGAGCAGTACTTC	CASSEAPPAGGTYEQYF	large	TRBJ2-7	TRBD2	TRBV2
TGCGCCAGCAGCCAAGATCCACAGGGAAGAAGCGAGCAGTACTTC	CASSQDPQGRSEQYF	NA	TRBJ2-7	NA	TRBV4-1
TGTGCCATCGGGGCGGGGGGGAATCAGCCCCAGCATTTT	CAIGAGGNQPQHF	NA	TRBJ1-5	NA	TRBV10-3
TGCGCCAGCAGAAAGACAGGGGTGAACACTGAAGCTTTCTTT	CASRKTGVNTEAFF	NA	TRBJ1-1	TRBD1	TRBV10-2
TGTGCCATCAGTGCTGGGAATGAGCAGTTCTTC	CAISAGNEQFF	few	TRBJ2-1	NA	TRBV10-3